The present T cell receptor (beta chain) was sequenced within a study of regulatory T cells in long-lasting Graves disease. In the study overall: Newly diagnosed Graves' patients took antithyroid drugs under 3 months. Study-level results: Accuracy was perhaps lowered by the small sample size.

J gave up 1 base and V 6 bases, and 7 bases lay outside the gene matches. Germline assignment: CDR1 KGHSH and CDR2 LQKENI. This CDR3 has 16 amino acids. Indicated time point: newly diagnosed GD, antithyroid drugs for less than 3 months. Scientists built the TCR library using RNA that was extracted from PBMCs. Library construction for TCR beta used iRepertoire HTBI primers and Arm-PCR of CDR3 regions. TCRdb itself ran the multiplex PCR reads through MiXCR, one entry per CDR3 protein. There are 350,000 to 500,000 distinct CDR3 sequences in the sample; 14% occur only once, and more than 15% lies in the top ten. With regard to this clonotype: The antigen remains undetermined.

This sample was also put to use in a study of T cells in Graves' hyperthyroidism and ophthalmopathy. That paper notes: If no ophthalmopathy progression occurred within 18 months, Graves' hyperthyroidism was stable. Peripheral blood also featured most of the thyroid clonotypes expanded above 0.001.

This clonotype was sampled from a woman aged 45-60 years with Graves disease. The sequenced sample was peripheral blood mononuclear cells (PBMCs), obtained at new diagnosis, from a patient treated with antithyroid drugs. The chain links TRBV18 to TRBJ2-5, with TRBD2 identical over 11 bases. The CDR3 here is CASSPSGLAVQETQYF. The DNA of the CDR3 is TGTGCCAGCTCCCCTTCGGGACTAGCGGTCCAAGAGACCCAGTACTTC.